This T cell receptor beta chain derives from a study of CD8+ T cells in alopecia areata. Across the study: Each of the treated patients was given oral tofacitinib, 5 to 10 mg twice daily, for moderate-to-severe alopecia areata.

cDNA reverse transcribed from extracted RNA served as the sequencing template. TCRdb keeps only in-frame clones here, not all; method: immunoSEQ multiplex PCR. The sample includes 110,000 to 150,000 clones, about 60% seen only once; the top ten take around 6.6%. The study's findings and limits: Clarity of TCR sharing across patients fell short of that in mice, possibly HLA-related. Normal scalp had lower clonality than lesional scalp, with alopecia totalis/universalis lesions showing this most strongly.

CDR1 SGHRS and CDR2 YFSETQ come from the germline V gene. V lost 7 bases, J lost 1 base, and 7 bases stayed unmatched. The length of the CDR3 is 15 residues. Lesional scalp tissue (obtained by punch biopsy) and peripheral blood were collected from alopecia areata patients. Notes on this clone: What it recognizes is unknown.

The sequence derives from a human donor with alopecia areata. The chain couples TRBV5-1 to TRBJ2-2; 7 bases agree with TRBD1. Sequenced material: CD4+ T cells sorted from blood, taken at week 0. The CDR3 spells CASVPTGMNTGELFF. In DNA form, the CDR3 reads TGCGCCAGCGTCCCGACAGGGATGAACACCGGGGAGCTGTTTTTT.